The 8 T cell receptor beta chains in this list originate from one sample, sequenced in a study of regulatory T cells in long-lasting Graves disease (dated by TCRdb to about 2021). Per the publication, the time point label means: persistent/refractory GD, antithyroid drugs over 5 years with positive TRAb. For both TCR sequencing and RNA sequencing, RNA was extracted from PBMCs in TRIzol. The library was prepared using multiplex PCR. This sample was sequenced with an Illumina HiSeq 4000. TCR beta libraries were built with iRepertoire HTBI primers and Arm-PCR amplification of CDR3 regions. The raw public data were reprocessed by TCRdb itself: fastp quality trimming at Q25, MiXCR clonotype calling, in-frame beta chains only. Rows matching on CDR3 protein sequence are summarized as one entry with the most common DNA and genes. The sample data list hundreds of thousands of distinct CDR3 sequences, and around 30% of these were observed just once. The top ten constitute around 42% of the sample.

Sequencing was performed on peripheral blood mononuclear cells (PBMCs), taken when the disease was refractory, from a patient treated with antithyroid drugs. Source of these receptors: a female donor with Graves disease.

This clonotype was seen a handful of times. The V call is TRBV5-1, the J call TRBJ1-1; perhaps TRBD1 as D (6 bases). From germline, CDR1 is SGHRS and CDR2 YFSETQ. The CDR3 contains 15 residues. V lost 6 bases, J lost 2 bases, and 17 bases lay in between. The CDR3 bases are TGCGCCAGCATGTCTGGGGGGGCTCGCAACACTGAAGCTTTCTTT. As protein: CASMSGGARNTEAFF. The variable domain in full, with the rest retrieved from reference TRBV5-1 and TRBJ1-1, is KAGVTQTPRYLIKTRGQQVTLSCSPISGHRSVSWYQQTPGQGLQFLFEYFSETQRNKGNFPGRFSGRQFSNSRSEMNVSTLELGDSALYLCASMSGGARNTEAFFGQGTRLTVV.

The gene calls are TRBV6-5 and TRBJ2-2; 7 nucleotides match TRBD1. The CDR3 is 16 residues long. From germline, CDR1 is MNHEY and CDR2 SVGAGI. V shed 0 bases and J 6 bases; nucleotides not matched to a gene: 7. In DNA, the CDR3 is TGTGCCAGCAGTTACTCGATACTGGGACAGTCCGGGGAGCTGTTTTTT. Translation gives CASSYSILGQSGELFF.

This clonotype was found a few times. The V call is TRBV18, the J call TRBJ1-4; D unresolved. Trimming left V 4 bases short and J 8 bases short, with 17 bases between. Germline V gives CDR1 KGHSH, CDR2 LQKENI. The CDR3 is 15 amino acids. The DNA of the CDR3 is TGTGCCAGCTCACTCGACCAGGACCGGGAGGAAAAACTGTTTTTT. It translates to CASSLDQDREEKLFF.

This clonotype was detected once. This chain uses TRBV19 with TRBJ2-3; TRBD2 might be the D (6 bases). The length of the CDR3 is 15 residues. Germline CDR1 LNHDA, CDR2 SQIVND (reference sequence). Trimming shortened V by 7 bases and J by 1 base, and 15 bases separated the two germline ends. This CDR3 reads CASTLLGGGTDTQYF. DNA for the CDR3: TGTGCCAGTACCCTCTTGGGGGGAGGCACAGATACGCAGTATTTT.

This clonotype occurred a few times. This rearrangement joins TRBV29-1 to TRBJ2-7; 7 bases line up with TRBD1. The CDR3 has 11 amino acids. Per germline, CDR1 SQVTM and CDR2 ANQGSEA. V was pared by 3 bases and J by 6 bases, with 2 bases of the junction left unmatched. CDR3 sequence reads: CSVETGFEQYF. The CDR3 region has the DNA TGCAGCGTTGAGACAGGGTTCGAGCAGTACTTC.

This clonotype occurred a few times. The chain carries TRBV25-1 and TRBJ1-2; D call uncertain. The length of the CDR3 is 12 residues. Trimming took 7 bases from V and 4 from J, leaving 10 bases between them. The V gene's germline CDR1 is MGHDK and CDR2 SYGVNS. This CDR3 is CASTGNGYGYTF. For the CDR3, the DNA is TGTGCCAGCACTGGTAACGGCTATGGCTACACCTTC.

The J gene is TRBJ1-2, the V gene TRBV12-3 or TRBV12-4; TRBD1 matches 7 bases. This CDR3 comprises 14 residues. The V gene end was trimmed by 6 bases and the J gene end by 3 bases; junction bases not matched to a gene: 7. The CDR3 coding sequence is TGTGCCAGCAGCGCCCAGACAGGGTACTATGGCTACACCTTC. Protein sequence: CASSAQTGYYGYTF.

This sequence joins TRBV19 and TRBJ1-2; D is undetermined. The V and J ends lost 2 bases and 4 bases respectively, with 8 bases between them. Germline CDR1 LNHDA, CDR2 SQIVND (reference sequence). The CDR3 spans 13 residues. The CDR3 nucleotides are TGTGCCAGTAGTATAAGCGAGGGCTATGGCTACACCTTC. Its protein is CASSISEGYGYTF. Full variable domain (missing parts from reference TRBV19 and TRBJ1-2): DGGITQSPKYLFRKEGQNVTLSCEQNLNHDAMYWYRQDPGQGLRLIYYSQIVNDFQKGDIAEGYSVSREKKESFPLTVTSAQKNPTAFYLCASSISEGYGYTFGSGTRLTVV.